This TCR beta chain appears in the sequencing data of a study of cytomegalovirus exposure and HLA in healthy donors. Study as a whole: The same platform as the approximately 730 first-cohort repertoires was used for the roughly 130 validation repertoires, a later analysis reported. Study conclusions and caveats: Cytomegalovirus-associated TCR beta chains were listed, numbering around 150. The tendency of first-cohort TCR clusters to co-occur in the 120 validation repertoires was identified by a subsequent analysis. Per published reports, the classifier diagnosed cytomegalovirus status with high specificity and sensitivity.

As to this clone: Antigen: not known.

Generated by immunoSEQ multiplex PCR, the TCRdb table keeps only in-frame clones and is missing some. The sample shows approximately 100,000 clones, around 93% of them seen only once. The V end lost 2 bases, the J end lost 3 bases, and 11 bases lay between the germline ends. This CDR3 has 15 amino acids. Germline CDR1 reads MDHEN; CDR2 reads SYDVKM. Sequences were obtained from PBMCs. The sequence was collected from a woman aged 25-40 years in good health and CMV-seropositive. This rearrangement joins TRBV28 to TRBJ1-5; perhaps TRBD1 as D (5 bases). The DNA of the CDR3 is TGTGCCAGCAGTTTAACGGGGGGAAACAATCAGCCCCAGCATTTT. Its translation is CASSLTGGNNQPQHF.